In this sample, the clone carrying this TCR beta chain turned up once. This specimen comes from a study of blood T cell repertoires in COVID-19. The wider study: Acute and convalescent COVID-19 specimens originated in the United States, Italy and Spain.

The V gene lost 5 bases and the J gene lost 4 bases, with 17 bases spanning the gap. The CDR3 is 15 residues long. Germline assignment: CDR1 SGHAT and CDR2 FQNNGV. Using immunoSEQ multiplex PCR, the repertoire was profiled, and TCRdb retains in-frame clones only, with some absent. The table lists roughly 100,000 clones, about 90% of them singletons, with about 2% in the top ten. The receptor comes from a human donor with active COVID-19. The donor label of this sample is uncertain. This chain connects TRBV11-2 to TRBJ1-2, with a tentative D call TRBD1 (6 bases). The sample taken for sequencing was peripheral blood. CDR3 protein: CASSPGQREGYGYTF. DNA for the CDR3: TGTGCCAGCAGCCCCGGACAGAGAGAGGGCTATGGCTACACCTTC.